This paragraph covers one T cell receptor (beta chain) sequence. Its antigen is not identified. Here immunoSEQ multiplex PCR was the method, and the copy in TCRdb shows in-frame clones only, minus some. The sample includes 67,000 or so clones, roughly 89% of them seen just once. This specimen comes from a study of OX40 agonist ivuxolimab in advanced cancers. Study at large: The dose of intravenous ivuxolimab that patients received every 2 weeks ranged from 0.01 to 10 mg/kg. Study-wide results and limits: In a subset of nonresponders, normalized T-cell clonal expansion was also low.

Germline CDR1 SGHNT, CDR2 YYREEE (reference sequence). With V trimmed by 3 bases and J by 0 bases, 4 bases remained unmatched. CDR3 length equals 16 residues. Source: CD4+ or CD8+ T cells sorted from blood, taken in a trial of the OX40 agonist ivuxolimab. The clonotype comes from an adult with an advanced solid tumor such as melanoma, head and neck, liver or kidney cancer. The chain recombines TRBV5-4 with TRBJ2-2; TRBD1 matches 8 bases. The DNA of the CDR3 is TGTGCCAGCAGCTCTGGACAGGGTACGAACACCGGGGAGCTGTTTTTT. Its protein product is CASSSGQGTNTGELFF.